This entry lists 4 T cell receptor beta chains sequenced from one sample in a study of blood T cell repertoires in COVID-19. Assay used: immunoSEQ multiplex PCR; TCRdb lists only in-frame clones, some missing. Among 35,000 or so clones, 70% to 90% were seen once, and the ten largest hold around two fifths. The sequencing sample was made of peripheral blood. These receptors originate from a human donor in a cohort sampled during active or convalescent COVID-19. The donor label of this sample is uncertain.

This rearrangement joins TRBV5-1 to TRBJ2-2; D might be TRBD2 (6 bases). In germline, CDR1 is SGHRS, CDR2 YFSETQ. The V end was cut by 4 bases, the J end by 2 bases, with 12 bases between. There are 15 residues in the CDR3. For the CDR3, the DNA is TGCGCCAGCAGCGGAGGGACGGCTAACACCGGGGAGCTGTTTTTT. Its translation is CASSGGTANTGELFF.

This clone was picked up one time. This chain connects TRBV19 to TRBJ1-1; possibly TRBD1 for D (6 bases). The CDR3 is made up of 14 amino acids. CDR1 and CDR2 from the germline V gene are LNHDA and SQIVND (reference sequence). Trimming cost V 4 bases and J 5 bases, with 14 bases left between them. The CDR3 loop is CASSTGGRGTEAFF. Written as DNA, the CDR3 is TGTGCCAGTAGTACCGGGGGGCGAGGAACTGAAGCTTTCTTT. Full variable domain (outside the CDR3, taken from reference TRBV19 and TRBJ1-1): DGGITQSPKYLFRKEGQNVTLSCEQNLNHDAMYWYRQDPGQGLRLIYYSQIVNDFQKGDIAEGYSVSREKKESFPLTVTSAQKNPTAFYLCASSTGGRGTEAFFGQGTRLTVV.

As to this clone: The junction departs from germline at one end; a sequencing error may be responsible. This chain connects TRBV7-7 to TRBJ2-5; perhaps TRBD1 as D (6 bases). CDR1 and CDR2 from the germline V gene are SSHAT and FNYEAQ (reference sequence). This CDR3 region has 15 residues. CDR3 amino acids: CASSFSQGTQETQYF. CDR3 bases: TGTGCTAGCAGCTTTAGTCAGGGGACCCAAGAGACCCAGTACTTC.

The chain has TRBV18 and TRBJ1-1, with no clear D. V was clipped by 3 bases and J by 6 bases, with 17 bases between them. Germline V CDR1 and CDR2: KGHSH, LQKENI. CDR3 size: 15 residues. The CDR3 is CASSPSAVEYAEAFF. CDR3 nucleotide sequence: TGTGCCAGCTCACCGAGCGCCGTCGAATACGCTGAAGCTTTCTTT.